This TCR beta chain was sequenced in a study of blood T cells in healthy people across ages. General study points: Total diversity from one million sequenced T cells was likely underestimated.

Alongside a J-beta primer mix, a sample-barcoded 5' primer served in a second PCR lasting roughly 6 to 11 cycles. A single record per CDR3 protein comes from TCRdb applying MiXCR to the 5' RACE reads. The data contain some 900,000 distinct CDR3 sequences, around 48% of them singletons. Remarks on this clonotype: Its antigen remains unidentified.

V lost 1 base, J lost 0 bases, and 10 bases lay in between. CDR1 is SGHTA and CDR2 is FQGNSA in the germline V gene. The CDR3 runs 15 residues. Sequencing was carried out using blood. The rearrangement links TRBV7-2 to TRBJ2-7, with D perhaps TRBD2 (5 bases). The TCR was taken from a young man in good health. CDR3: CASSLVPEGSYEQYF. In DNA form, the CDR3 reads TGTGCCAGCAGCTTAGTCCCAGAGGGCTCCTACGAGCAGTACTTC. The entire variable domain, with the rest obtained from reference TRBV7-2 and TRBJ2-7, is as follows: GAGVSQSPSNKVTEKGKDVELRCDPISGHTALYWYRQSLGQGLEFLIYFQGNSAPDKSGLPSDRFSAERTGGSVSTLTIQRTQQEDSAVYLCASSLVPEGSYEQYFGPGTRLTVT.